This T cell receptor (beta chain) was recovered during a study of T cells after posttransplantation cyclophosphamide. General study points: Donor-recipient repertoire similarity was low at 1-2 months, rising over year one. After PTCy, TRB diversity resembled that of CNI/methotrexate controls.

The related graft donor's blood sample was taken on the day of bone marrow donation. In the case of this clone: Its specificity is unknown.

This CDR3 comprises 16 residues. Germline V gene data show CDR1 as SGHRS and CDR2 as YFSETQ. The trim removed 4 bases at V and 2 bases at J, leaving 6 bases unmatched. Here immunoSEQ multiplex PCR was the method, and the copy in TCRdb shows in-frame clones only, minus some. The specimen has over 30,000 clones, none found just once. Specimen: PBMCs. The J gene is TRBJ2-3, the V gene TRBV5-1; the match to TRBD2 covers 11 bases. The TCR originated in a girl between 5 and 17 years old in good health, CMV-negative, and a related stem cell transplant donor. The CDR3 bases are TGCGCCAGCAGCCGGCCGACTAGCGGGACCACAGATACGCAGTATTTT. It translates to CASSRPTSGTTDTQYF.